This TCR beta chain emerged from a study of regulatory and conventional T cells in RAG deficiency. Assay used: immunoSEQ multiplex PCR; TCRdb lists only in-frame clones, some missing. The sample records roughly 29,000 clones, about 95% being singletons. The sorted conventional CD4+ T cells were CD25-low and CD127-high, with genomic DNA sequenced. Study results and caveats: Omenn patients showed >80% Treg-Tconv overlap and shorter CDR3 lengths.

As to this clone: The antigen is unknown.

Germline loops: CDR1 MNHNY, CDR2 SVGAGI (reference sequence). Trimming at V came to 2 bases and at J to 7 bases, leaving 4 bases not matched to a gene. The CDR3 has 15 amino acids. This sample also belongs to another study, concerning regulatory T cells. From that paper: The PCR used 52 TRBV and 13 TRBJ primers.

This rearrangement joins TRBV6-6 to TRBJ2-1; 11 bases match TRBD1. The TCR comes from a human donor in good health. The specimen sequenced was CD25- CD4+ T cells sorted from blood. This chain's CDR3 is CASSYGQGAGNEQFF. In DNA, the CDR3 is TGTGCCAGCAGTTACGGACAGGGGGCAGGTAATGAGCAGTTCTTC.